The 17 T cell receptor beta chains given below trace back to one sample, sequenced in a study of blood T cell repertoires in COVID-19. TCRdb keeps only in-frame clones here, not all; method: immunoSEQ multiplex PCR. The top ten hold 3.5% of the sample, which has roughly 59,000 clones, about 83% seen once. Sequencing was performed on peripheral blood. The receptor set was obtained from a woman of 80 years or more with acute or convalescent COVID-19.

Turning to this clone: The junction shows a germline mismatch at one end, possibly a read error. The chain links TRBV5-1 to TRBJ1-1; 7 nucleotides line up with TRBD1. Germline lookup yields CDR1 SGHRS and CDR2 YFSETQ. There are 15 residues in the CDR3. As DNA, the CDR3 is TGCGCCAGCAGCTTGGCAGGGGGTCAGAACGCTGAAGCTTTCTTT. Protein product: CASSLAGGQNAEAFF.

This clone occurred a few times. The chain is built from TRBV5-4 and TRBJ2-7, with D maybe TRBD2 (6 bases). CDR1 and CDR2 from the germline V gene are SGHNT and YYREEE (reference sequence). V dropped 2 bases and J dropped 8 bases, with 23 bases sitting between them. The CDR3 totals 16 residues. The CDR3 loop reads CASSFADIPGLEKQYF. The CDR3 DNA reads as TGTGCCAGCAGCTTTGCGGACATTCCGGGACTGGAGAAGCAGTACTTC.

This clone has only one observation. The genes are TRBV11-1 and TRBJ2-1; D perhaps matches TRBD1 (6 bases). This CDR3 has 17 amino acids. Germline values: CDR1 SGHAT, CDR2 FQDESV (reference sequence). Trimming cost V 0 bases and J 5 bases, with 17 bases left between them. Here the CDR3 DNA reads TGTGCCAGCAGCTTAGCAACCCGGACAGCCACTAACAATGAGCAGTTCTTC. Translating gives CASSLATRTATNNEQFF.

The V and J genes are TRBV19 and TRBJ1-5, with 11 bases matching TRBD1. In germline, CDR1 is LNHDA, CDR2 SQIVND (reference sequence). This CDR3 comprises 17 residues. After removal of 0 bases from V and 4 bases from J, the junction contained 5 bases not matched to a gene. The CDR3 DNA reads TGTGCCAGTAGTATAGATACCGGGACAGGGGGGAATCAGCCCCAGCATTTT. Translating gives CASSIDTGTGGNQPQHF.

The chain carries TRBV5-1 and TRBJ2-2, with 9 bases fitting TRBD1. The CDR3 loop spans 14 amino acids. Trimming removed 4 bases from V and 6 bases from J; junction bases left unmatched: 4. The germline CDR1 and CDR2 sequences are SGHRS and YFSETQ. DNA for the CDR3: TGCGCCAGCAGCCTACAGGGGGCCCCCGGGGAGCTGTTTTTT. The encoded protein is CASSLQGAPGELFF.

This sequence joins TRBV6-6 and TRBJ2-7; the match to TRBD1 covers 9 bases. With 3 bases clipped from V and 6 bases from J, the junction kept 9 bases outside the gene matches. This CDR3 region has 15 residues. The germline V gene has CDR1 MNHNY and CDR2 SVGAGI (reference sequence). The CDR3 spells CASSYLLDRGGEQYF. In DNA form, the CDR3 reads TGTGCCAGCAGTTATCTTCTGGACAGGGGAGGCGAGCAGTACTTC.

J is TRBJ1-4 and V is TRBV5-1, with D unresolved. The CDR3 covers 14 residues. Germline V gene data show CDR1 as SGHRS and CDR2 as YFSETQ. Trimming removed 4 bases from V and 3 bases from J, with 10 bases in between. CDR3 sequence reads: CASSTVAANEKLFF. CDR3 coding DNA: TGCGCCAGCAGCACCGTGGCAGCTAATGAAAAACTGTTTTTT.

This chain connects TRBV3-1 (or the pseudogene TRBV3-2) to TRBJ1-3; D possibly corresponds to TRBD1 (5 bases). V lost 1 base and J 0 bases, leaving 16 bases between the germline ends. The CDR3 has 18 amino acids. Germline loops: CDR1 LGHDT, CDR2 YNNKEL (reference sequence). The chain's CDR3 is CASSQGPQGFSSGNTIYF. The CDR3 coding sequence is TGTGCCAGCAGCCAAGGCCCCCAGGGATTTTCCTCTGGAAACACCATATATTTT.

This chain links TRBV7-6 with TRBJ2-3; 8 positions match TRBD2. The CDR3 is 16 residues long. The germline V gene has CDR1 SGHVS and CDR2 FNYEAQ. V trimming: 1 base; J trimming: 4 bases; junction bases outside the gene matches: 7. The CDR3 nucleotides read TGTGCCAGCAGCTTAGGGGTTAGCGGGACCGCAGATACGCAGTATTTT. It codes for CASSLGVSGTADTQYF.

The rearrangement uses TRBV6-5 and TRBJ1-4; tentatively, D is TRBD1 (6 bases). Germline CDR1 reads MNHEY; CDR2 reads SVGAGI. With 5 bases removed from V and 0 bases from J, the gap between germline ends came to 10 bases. The CDR3 covers 15 residues. The CDR3 bases are TGTGCCAGCAGTCGGACAGACACAACTAATGAAAAACTGTTTTTT. Its protein product is CASSRTDTTNEKLFF.

The genes are TRBV7-2 and TRBJ2-4; tentatively, D is TRBD2 (5 bases). CDR3 length equals 14 residues. Germline lookup yields CDR1 SGHTA and CDR2 FQGNSA. Trimming cost V 2 bases and J 8 bases, with 13 bases left between them. DNA for the CDR3: TGTGCCAGCAGCTTACGGGGAATCAGTTACATTCAGTACTTC. It specifies CASSLRGISYIQYF.

The J gene is TRBJ2-5, the V gene TRBV11-1, with 11 bases that match TRBD2. This CDR3 region has 16 residues. Germline V gives CDR1 SGHAT, CDR2 FQDESV (reference sequence). Losses at the gene ends were 7 bases for V and 4 bases for J; bases not matched to a gene: 11. Here the CDR3 DNA reads TGTGCCAGCAATAAACTAGCGGGAGCAGCGGTAGAGACCCAGTACTTC. This codes for CASNKLAGAAVETQYF.

The chain recombines TRBV7-8 with TRBJ1-3; D is undetermined. The germline gives CDR1 SGHVS, CDR2 FQNEAQ. The length of the CDR3 is 15 residues. V was pared by 5 bases and J by 2 bases, with 13 bases between. CDR3 in amino acids: CASSPMRGAGNTIYF. DNA of the CDR3: TGTGCCAGCAGCCCAATGCGCGGGGCTGGAAACACCATATATTTT. Looking up the rest from reference TRBV7-8 and TRBJ1-3 gives the full variable domain: GAGVSQSPRYKVAKRGQDVALRCDPISGHVSLFWYQQALGQGPEFLTYFQNEAQLDKSGLPSDRFFAERPEGSVSTLKIQRTQQEDSAVYLCASSPMRGAGNTIYFGEGSWLTVV.

This clone was observed a handful of times. The chain employs TRBV7-9 and TRBJ1-2, with unresolved D. Per the germline V gene, CDR1 is SEHNR and CDR2 is FQNEAQ (reference sequence). The V end lost 2 bases, the J end lost 8 bases, and 12 bases lay between the germline ends. The CDR3 runs to 13 residues. CDR3 sequence (DNA): TGTGCCAGCAGCTTAACGAGGGAAGGGGGCTACACCTTC. The encoded protein is CASSLTREGGYTF.

The chain joins TRBV28 to TRBJ1-1; 7 nucleotides align to TRBD1. The germline V gene has CDR1 MDHEN and CDR2 SYDVKM. After removal of 1 base from V and 4 bases from J, the junction contained 3 bases not matched to a gene. CDR3 length equals 14 residues. CDR3 DNA: TGTGCCAGCAGTTTATCAGGGGGTGCCACTGAAGCTTTCTTT. It translates to CASSLSGGATEAFF. Full variable domain (outside the CDR3, taken from reference TRBV28 and TRBJ1-1): DVKVTQSSRYLVKRTGEKVFLECVQDMDHENMFWYRQDPGLGLRLIYFSYDVKMKEKGDIPEGYSVSREKKERFSLILESASTNQTSMYLCASSLSGGATEAFFGQGTRLTVV.

The V gene is TRBV3-1 (or the pseudogene TRBV3-2), the J gene TRBJ1-2; TRBD1 agrees at 10 bases. Trimming took 1 base from V and 6 from J; bases not matched to a gene: 11. The V gene's germline CDR1 is LGHDT and CDR2 YNNKEL (reference sequence). The CDR3 is made up of 17 amino acids. CDR3 in amino acids: CASSQVLTGTGVNGYTF. CDR3 sequence (DNA): TGTGCCAGCAGCCAAGTACTAACCGGGACAGGGGTGAATGGCTACACCTTC.

J is TRBJ2-2 and V is TRBV15, with 8 bases identical to TRBD1. After removal of 3 bases from V and 8 bases from J, the junction contained 8 bases not matched to a gene. CDR3 length: 15 amino acids. CDR1 and CDR2 (germline): LNHNV, YYDKDF (reference sequence). The chain's CDR3 is CATSSRQGRRGELFF. CDR3 sequence (DNA): TGTGCCACCAGCAGTAGACAGGGGCGGCGTGGGGAGCTGTTTTTT.